This T cell receptor (beta chain) was obtained from a study of long-term antiretroviral therapy in people with HIV (dated by TCRdb to between 2022 and 2023). Background for the entire study: The earliest samples were collected about a decade before the 2015 WHO recommendation for immediate ART, when ART was typically delayed until CD4 counts fell. Of the 25 to 30 participants with HIV, some 12 were female. This retrospective serial study examined whether starting ART and sustained HIV suppression were associated with changes in the composition and diversity of the TRB repertoire in peripheral blood. The cohort contributed fewer than 200 cryopreserved PBMC samples from a few dozen adults with confirmed HIV infection, collected serially over a mean of approximately 6 years (range 1-12). No cross-contamination during QIAcube processing was shown when test extractions of a monoclonal T-cell line were performed alongside approximately 32 polyclonal samples. Broad study findings and their caveats: Because pre-ART samples had limited cell numbers, unsorted PBMC were profiled rather than sorted CD4+ and CD8+ T cells. Inferences about post-ART repertoire changes were limited because no data were available on ART adherence, viral resistance or therapy changes. Limited PBMC availability meant only the TCR beta chain was sequenced, without alpha chain pairing. The samples span the years 2004 to 2017, and the ART regimens used at that time may not be as effective as current regimens. Expanded TRB clones identified before ART initiation dominated the repertoire at all time points, although this dominance fluctuated and declined in many PLHIV after ART. Starting ART was linked to a significant rise in TRB diversity, yet even with long-term ART the diversity remained significantly lower than in transplant donor controls. CDR3 length ranges in HIV repertoires were narrower than in controls, and network structure suggested an antigen-experienced repertoire with only a slight naive shift after ART.

Notes on this clone: Which antigen it targets is not known. Per-base qualities were not stored, and no clone one base away is much larger.

For CDR1 and CDR2, the germline V gene lists SGHDT and YYEEEE. The CDR3 contains 13 residues, cysteine and phenylalanine counted. Only the CDR3 portion is preserved as DNA: 39 bases, with reading frame beginning at the first base. V was cut back by 1 base and J by 2 bases, leaving a gap of 5 bases between them. Sequencing of the TRB variable region was done with the immunoSEQ hsTCRB v3.0 assay at survey level resolution. The target sequencing depth for TRB was about 40,000-55,000 T-cell genomes per sample. Pooled TRB libraries were sequenced on an Illumina MiSeq with a v3 150-cycle kit. The authors processed their data as follows. Repertoire analysis was run in R within a reproducible Nextflow workflow that covered QC, data transformation and analysis. LymphoSeq2, an R package for AIRR-Seq data exploration, was used to implement custom analyses. Four samples that yielded fewer than 5000 total TRB sequences were excluded, so that fewer than 250 HIV repertoires were analyzed. Among the 180 to 200 retained HIV repertoires, about 59 were collected before ART initiation and approximately 130 were collected after ART initiation. Repertoires were downsampled to 5000 TRB nucleotide sequences, and summary statistics were averaged over 100 downsampling iterations. The analysis kept only TRB sequences whose CDR3 regions were at least seven amino acids long. Two measures captured diversity: a Shannon entropy-derived clonality score and the Gini coefficient. In the repertoire networks, any two of the top 5000 CDR3 amino acid sequences were linked whenever the two sequences differed by an edit distance of one. For TRB CDR3 amino acid sequences, antigen specificity groups and MHC restriction were predicted with GLIPH2. CDR3 amino acid sequences were matched against VDJdb and McPAS-TCR to flag known CMV, EBV, HIV or tissue antigen associations. Pre-ART, post-ART and control groups were compared with Wilcoxon signed-rank tests and Holm-Bonferroni correction. Entries here come from immuneACCESS through TCRdb and include only in-frame sequences with V and J called. Some clones fail to appear in such tables; in the studies checked, an unresolved V gene covers under half of the shortfall, and the cause of the remainder is unknown. The V and J calls and clone size were taken over from that table, and D and trimming were inferred from the DNA. Here the sample has about 44,000 clones; around 96% occur a single time. 2.5% to 3.5% of the sample is in the top ten clones.

Participants were included only if at least one PBMC sample before ART initiation and at least two post-ART samples were available. Treatment was received in the United States of America by all participants with HIV. Before DNA extraction, cryopreserved samples of 1-10 million PBMC were thawed and then washed. At the time of the earliest PBMC sample, participants with HIV were aged between about 20 and 55 years. PBMC samples from each participant spanned 1-4 timepoints before ART initiation and 2-8 timepoints after ART initiation, with a median of 7 samples. For every participant, serial HIV viral load, CD4+ T-cell count, ART history and demographic data were obtained. Genomic DNA was extracted from unsorted PBMC with a Qiagen kit on a QIAcube, processed in batches of 12 samples.

This clonotype originated in a woman aged 45-65 years with HIV. The sequencing here drew on unsorted PBMCs, taken 3.7 years after starting antiretroviral therapy. The sequence is built from TRBV5-6 and TRBJ2-3; the D gene assignment is ambiguous. The CDR3 region reads CASSLTTTDTQYF. The nucleotides are TGTGCCAGCAGCTTGACTACCACAGATACGCAGTATTTT.